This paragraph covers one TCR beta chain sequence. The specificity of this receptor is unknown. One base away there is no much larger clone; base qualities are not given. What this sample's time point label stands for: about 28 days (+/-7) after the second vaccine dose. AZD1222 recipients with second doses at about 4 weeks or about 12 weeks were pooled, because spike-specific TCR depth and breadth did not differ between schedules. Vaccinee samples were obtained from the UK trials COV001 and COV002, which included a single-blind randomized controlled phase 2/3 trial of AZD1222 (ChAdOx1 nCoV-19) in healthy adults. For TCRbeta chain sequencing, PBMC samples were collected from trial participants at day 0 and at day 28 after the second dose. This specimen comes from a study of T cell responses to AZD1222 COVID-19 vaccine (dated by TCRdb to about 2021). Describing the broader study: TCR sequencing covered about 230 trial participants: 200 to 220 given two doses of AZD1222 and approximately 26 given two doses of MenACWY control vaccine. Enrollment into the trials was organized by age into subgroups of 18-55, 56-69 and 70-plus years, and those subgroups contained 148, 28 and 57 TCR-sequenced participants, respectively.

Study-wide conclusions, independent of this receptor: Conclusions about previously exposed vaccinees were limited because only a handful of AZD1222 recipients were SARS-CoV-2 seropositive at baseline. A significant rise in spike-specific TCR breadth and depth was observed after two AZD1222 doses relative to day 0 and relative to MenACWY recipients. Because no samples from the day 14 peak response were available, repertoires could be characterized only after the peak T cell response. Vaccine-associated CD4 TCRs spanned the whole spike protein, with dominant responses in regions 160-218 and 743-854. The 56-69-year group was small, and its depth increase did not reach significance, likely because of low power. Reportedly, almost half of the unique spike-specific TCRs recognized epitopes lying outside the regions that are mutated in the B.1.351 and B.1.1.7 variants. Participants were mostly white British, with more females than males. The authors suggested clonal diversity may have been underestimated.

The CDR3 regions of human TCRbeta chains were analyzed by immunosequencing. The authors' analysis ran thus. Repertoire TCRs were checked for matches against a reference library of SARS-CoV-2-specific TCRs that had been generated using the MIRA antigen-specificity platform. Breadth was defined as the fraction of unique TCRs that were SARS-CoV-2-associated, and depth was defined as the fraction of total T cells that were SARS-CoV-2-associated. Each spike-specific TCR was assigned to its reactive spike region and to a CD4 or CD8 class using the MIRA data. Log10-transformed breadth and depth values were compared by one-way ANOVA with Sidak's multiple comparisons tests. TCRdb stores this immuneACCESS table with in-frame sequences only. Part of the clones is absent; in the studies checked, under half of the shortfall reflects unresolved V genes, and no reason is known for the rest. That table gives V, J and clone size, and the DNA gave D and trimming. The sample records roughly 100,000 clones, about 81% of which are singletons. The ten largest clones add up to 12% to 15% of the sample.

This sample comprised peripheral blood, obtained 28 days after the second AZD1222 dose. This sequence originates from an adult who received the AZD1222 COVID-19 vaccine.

Here is the DNA: TGTGCCTGGAGTACAGGGGATAATTCACCCCTCCACTTT. This sequence encodes CAWSTGDNSPLHF. Recombination joined TRBV30 with TRBJ1-6; 7 bases in between match TRBD1. V is cut back by 2 bases and J by 5 bases, with 0 bases in the junction unmatched. Inclusive of the bounding cysteine and phenylalanine, the CDR3 is 13 residues long. Just the 39-base CDR3 DNA is kept, in frame starting at base 1. The germline V gene (reference sequence) supplies CDR1 GTSNPN and CDR2 SVGIG.